The clone carrying this TCR beta chain was counted only a few times. CDR1 and CDR2 (germline): SGHRS, YFSETQ. V was cut by 0 bases and J by 8 bases, with 8 bases left in between. There are 12 residues in the CDR3. The sample originates from a study of immune cell composition in non-small cell lung cancer. Study information: Most cases were lung adenocarcinoma or squamous cell carcinoma.

The method was immunoSEQ multiplex PCR; TCRdb's version includes in-frame clones alone and lacks a portion of them. The data hold around 16,000 clones, with 77% observed a single time. The normal lung sample lay at least 3 cm, and maximally far, from the tumour. The data also belong to a second study, concerning CD4 T cells in lung cancer.

The sequenced sample consisted of non-adjacent lung tissue. The clonotype comes from a human donor with non-small cell lung cancer. The chain employs TRBV5-1 and TRBJ1-1; D is unresolved. DNA of the CDR3: TGCGCCAGCAGCTTGGTGGGTGGGGAAGCTTTCTTT. Encoded protein: CASSLVGGEAFF.